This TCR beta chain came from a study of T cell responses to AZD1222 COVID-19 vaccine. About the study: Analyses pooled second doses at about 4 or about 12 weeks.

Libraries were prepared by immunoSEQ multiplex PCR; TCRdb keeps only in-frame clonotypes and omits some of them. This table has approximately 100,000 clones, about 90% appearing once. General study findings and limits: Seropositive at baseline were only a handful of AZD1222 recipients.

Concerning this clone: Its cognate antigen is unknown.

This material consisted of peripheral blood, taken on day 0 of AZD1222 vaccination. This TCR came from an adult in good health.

The CDR3 sequence is CASSSQTSGGDTQYF. The DNA for the CDR3 is TGTGCCAGCAGCTCGCAGACTAGCGGGGGGGATACGCAGTATTTT. The rearrangement links TRBV5-4 to TRBJ2-3, with 13 positions matching TRBD2. Trimming removed 3 bases from V and 6 bases from J; junction bases left unmatched: 4. CDR1 is SGHNT, CDR2 YYREEE, per germline (reference sequence). The CDR3 spans 15 residues.